The 27 T cell receptor beta chains below were found in one sample sequenced in a study of T cells in Graves' hyperthyroidism and ophthalmopathy (dated by TCRdb to about 2019). Library generation was performed with multiplex PCR. Data came from an Illumina HiSeq 2000. Amplification of TCR beta CDR3 regions was carried out from RNA transcripts. The TCR CDR3 was subjected to a first round of RT-PCR using the HTBI primer set and the Qiagen OneStep RT-PCR kit. Clones were called with MiXCR by TCRdb after fastp trimmed the public reads at Q25, and only in-frame beta chains were retained. Each CDR3 protein appears once, grouped with its most common genes and DNA. Across this sample there are around 720,000 distinct CDR3 sequences, with roughly 32% seen only once. The ten most abundant clones make up less than 40% of the sample. Sequencing used blood. The source of these receptors is a woman aged 40-49 years with Graves' hyperthyroidism.

The chain links TRBV7-9 to TRBJ1-2, with TRBD1 identical over 9 bases. CDR1 and CDR2 from the germline V gene are SEHNR and FQNEAQ (reference sequence). The CDR3 runs 16 residues. Germline trimming cut 6 bases from V and 5 bases from J; bases unmatched to any gene: 13. CDR3 loop: CASRSERQGVFYGYTF. The DNA of the CDR3 is TGTGCCAGCAGGAGTGAGCGACAGGGGGTATTTTATGGCTACACCTTC.

The V and J genes are TRBV9 and TRBJ1-2; a possible D gene is TRBD1 (6 bases). Trimming pared 0 bases from V and 4 bases from J, leaving 13 bases between. The CDR3 has 15 residues. Germline CDR1 SGDLS, CDR2 YYNGEE. The CDR3 is CASSVVGGGGYGYTF. In nucleotides, the CDR3 is TGTGCCAGCAGCGTAGTAGGGGGAGGCGGCTATGGCTACACCTTC.

This clonotype has a count of ten or more. The chain employs TRBV24-1 and TRBJ2-7; the match to TRBD1 covers 8 bases. The CDR3 contains 18 residues. J lost 5 bases, V lost 2 bases, and 16 bases had no gene match. Germline V gene lookup returns CDR1 KGHDR and CDR2 SFDVKD. CDR3 nucleotide sequence: TGTGCCACCAGTGATTCGAAGGCAGGGGGCAGCCGAAAGGACGAGCAGTACTTC. This gives the protein CATSDSKAGGSRKDEQYF.

CDR3 residues: CASSLTGRTSTGELFF. CDR3 DNA sequence: TGCGCCAGCAGCCTGACAGGACGTACATCCACCGGGGAGCTGTTTTTT. V and J are TRBV5-1 and TRBJ2-2, with a tentative D call TRBD1 (6 bases). Germline-derived CDR1 and CDR2 are SGHRS and YFSETQ. Trimming took 4 bases from V and 4 from J, leaving 17 bases between them. The CDR3 runs 16 residues.

Many counts were recorded for this clonotype. The CDR3 protein is CASSLVGRANTEAFF. For the CDR3, the DNA is TGTGCCAGCAGCTTAGTAGGACGGGCGAACACTGAAGCTTTCTTT. The V and J genes are TRBV7-2 and TRBJ1-1, with no clear D. Germline V gives CDR1 SGHTA, CDR2 FQGNSA. There are 15 residues in the CDR3. V gave up 1 base and J gave up 1 base, with 10 bases separating them. The whole variable domain, filled in from reference TRBV7-2 and TRBJ1-1, reads GAGVSQSPSNKVTEKGKDVELRCDPISGHTALYWYRQSLGQGLEFLIYFQGNSAPDKSGLPSDRFSAERTGGSVSTLTIQRTQQEDSAVYLCASSLVGRANTEAFFGQGTRLTVV.

Details on this clonotype: Since the CDR3 does not end with the conserved phenylalanine or tryptophan, this likely comes from a read error. The limits of the CDR3 on the DNA are not certain, so only TCRdb's listed CDR3 is given. The gene calls are TRBV10-3 and TRBJ2-6; the table calls TRBD2, which could not be checked here. Termini included, the CDR3 measures 8 amino acids. CDR1 is ENHRY and CDR2 is SYGVKD in the germline V gene. This CDR3 reads CAISYGAS.

Worth noting for this clonotype: Because it lacks the conserved phenylalanine or tryptophan at the end, this CDR3 is likely a read error. The limits of the CDR3 on the DNA are not certain, so only TCRdb's listed CDR3 is given. The chain uses TRBV7-9 and TRBJ1-1. CDR1 and CDR2 (germline): SEHNR, FQNEAQ (reference sequence). The CDR3 is made up of 8 amino acids, end residues included. This CDR3 is CASSPPNG.

The sample holds many counts of this clonotype. The gene calls are TRBV4-3 and TRBJ1-2; D gene uncertain. This CDR3 is built from 13 residues. Germline V CDR1 and CDR2: LGHNA, YSLEER. V shed 6 bases and J shed 3 bases, with 11 bases lying between them. CDR3 DNA sequence: TGCGCCAGCAGTTCTCAGTTTCACTATGGCTACACCTTC. It encodes CASSSQFHYGYTF.

The rearrangement joins TRBV7-9 to TRBJ2-2; D call uncertain. Germline CDR1 reads SEHNR; CDR2 reads FQNEAQ (reference sequence). Deletions cut 5 bases from V and 3 bases from J, with 19 bases between. The CDR3 loop spans 17 amino acids. The CDR3, as DNA: TGTGCCAGCAGCCCCCTTCGGAGCTACGACTACACCGGGGAGCTGTTTTTT. Its translation is CASSPLRSYDYTGELFF.

Remarks on this clonotype: No conserved phenylalanine or tryptophan ends this CDR3, so it is likely a read error. The rearrangement joins TRBV25-1 to TRBJ1-6, with 7 bases fitting TRBD1. With V trimmed by 5 bases and J by 7 bases, 5 bases remained unmatched. This CDR3 has 14 residues. Per germline, CDR1 MGHDK and CDR2 SYGVNS. For the CDR3, the DNA is TGTGCCAGCAGTCCGGGACAGCTGAATTCACCCCTCCACCTT. This encodes CASSPGQLNSPLHL.

V is TRBV28 and J is TRBJ1-2, with 10 bases lining up with TRBD1. CDR3 length equals 14 residues. CDR1 and CDR2 (germline): MDHEN, SYDVKM. J was trimmed by 5 bases and V by 6 bases; bases with no gene match: 6. CDR3 protein: CASSMGQGRYGYTF. The CDR3 nucleotides are TGTGCCAGCAGCATGGGACAGGGGCGATATGGCTACACCTTC.

In its sample, this clonotype was seen once. This CDR3 reads CAWKGGETQYF. The CDR3 nucleotides read TGTGCCTGGAAGGGAGGAGAGACCCAGTACTTC. The chain joins TRBV24-1 to TRBJ2-5, with D possibly matching TRBD2 (6 bases). CDR3 length equals 11 residues. The V end lost 12 bases, the J end lost 4 bases, and 11 bases lay between the germline ends. Germline loops: CDR1 KGHDR, CDR2 SFDVKD.

V usage is TRBV29-1 and J usage is TRBJ2-1, with 8 bases fitting TRBD1. J lost 10 bases, V lost 7 bases, and 12 bases had no gene match. CDR3 length: 13 residues. Germline CDR1 and CDR2: SQVTM and ANQGSEA. As DNA, the CDR3 is TGCAGCGCACCGGGACAGGCGATAAGGGAGCAGTTCTTC. Translated: CSAPGQAIREQFF.

This clonotype was observed a few times. One end of the junction fails to match germline, which may point to a read error. The V and J genes are TRBV6-5 and TRBJ1-2; the D gene is possibly TRBD1 (6 bases). CDR1 is MNHEY, CDR2 SVGAGI, per germline. The CDR3 runs 12 residues. The CDR3 DNA reads as TGTGCCAGCAGATACTCAGGGGATGGCTACACCTTC. This encodes CASRYSGDGYTF.

Turning to this clonotype: The junction shows a germline mismatch at one end, possibly a read error. V gene TRBV10-3 combines with J gene TRBJ1-3; D is unresolved. The germline CDR1 and CDR2 sequences are ENHRY and SYGVKD. There are 18 residues in the CDR3. CDR3 DNA: TGTGCCATCAGTGATAGAGGTTTCAAGGTCACTTCTGGAAACACCATATGTTTT. It encodes CAISDRGFKVTSGNTICF.

This clonotype has only a few counts. One base away lies a much larger clone, so this may be a sequencing read error. The chain combines TRBV10-3 with TRBJ1-1; 9 bases fit TRBD1. Germline V lookup: CDR1 ENHRY, CDR2 SYGVKD. The CDR3 runs 16 residues. CDR3 nucleotides: TGTGCCGTCAGTGAGAGAGGGACAGGGAAGGGCACTGAAGCTTTCTTT. Its translation is CAVSERGTGKGTEAFF.

This clonotype was recorded many times. The rearrangement uses TRBV6-5 and TRBJ1-1; 8 bases match TRBD1. The germline CDR1 and CDR2 sequences are MNHEY and SVGAGI. V shed 6 bases, J shed 3 bases, and the junction held 3 bases outside the gene matches. The CDR3 sequence is 13 residues long. The CDR3 DNA sequence: TGTGCCAGCAGCAAGACAGGGGACACTGAAGCTTTCTTT. This gives the protein CASSKTGDTEAFF.

This clonotype was seen ten or more times. This chain uses TRBV19 with TRBJ1-2; 7 positions agree with TRBD1. The V gene's germline CDR1 is LNHDA and CDR2 SQIVND (reference sequence). This CDR3 region has 12 residues. V shed 9 bases, J shed 4 bases, and the junction held 5 bases outside the gene matches. This chain's CDR3 is CASKGTVYGYTF. CDR3 nucleotides: TGTGCCAGCAAAGGGACAGTCTATGGCTACACCTTC.

This clonotype has just a few counts. V usage is TRBV9 and J usage is TRBJ1-4; 10 bases are a match to TRBD1. CDR1 and CDR2 (germline): SGDLS, YYNGEE. CDR3 length equals 15 residues. V was clipped by 2 bases and J by 7 bases; unmatched bases: 5. The CDR3 region has the DNA TGTGCCAGCAGCGTCGACAGGGGGCTTGGTGAAAAACTGTTTTTT. It translates to CASSVDRGLGEKLFF. The full variable domain, rest sourced from reference TRBV9 and TRBJ1-4, is DSGVTQTPKHLITATGQRVTLRCSPRSGDLSVYWYQQSLDQGLQFLIQYYNGEERAKGNILERFSAQQFPDLHSELNLSSLELGDSALYFCASSVDRGLGEKLFFGSGTQLSVL.

The chain combines TRBV9 with TRBJ2-5; perhaps TRBD2 as D (7 bases). Germline-derived CDR1 and CDR2 are SGDLS and YYNGEE. Trimming removed 7 bases at V and 5 bases at J, with 12 bases between. This CDR3 is 12 amino acids long. CDR3 in DNA: TGTGCCAGCGGGGGGGCCTTCGAGACCCAGTACTTC. It codes for CASGGAFETQYF.

This clonotype was observed a few times. The chain joins TRBV5-6 to TRBJ2-7; TRBD2 aligns across 14 bases. This CDR3 spans 16 amino acids. In germline, CDR1 is SGHDT, CDR2 YYEEEE. J gave up 2 bases and V 10 bases, and 11 bases lay outside the gene matches. Here the CDR3 DNA reads TGTGCCTGCCGACTAGCGGGAGGGCGGAAAACCTACGAGCAGTACTTC. Its protein is CACRLAGGRKTYEQYF. The full variable domain, completed using reference TRBV5-6 and TRBJ2-7, is DAGVTQSPTHLIKTRGQQVTLRCSPKSGHDTVSWYQQALGQGPQFIFQYYEEEERQRGNFPDRFSGHQFPNYSSELNVNALLLGDSALYLCACRLAGGRKTYEQYFGPGTRLTVT.

This clonotype has a handful of counts. This chain uses TRBV29-1 with TRBJ1-2, with D unclear. Germline assignment: CDR1 SQVTM and CDR2 ANQGSEA. This CDR3 spans 13 amino acids. V dropped 6 bases and J dropped 4 bases, with 15 bases sitting between them. This CDR3 reads CSVMDRETYGYTF. Here the CDR3 DNA reads TGCAGCGTCATGGACCGGGAGACCTATGGCTACACCTTC.

This clonotype has ten or more counts. This chain connects TRBV6-5 to TRBJ1-1; D gene ambiguous. In germline, CDR1 is MNHEY, CDR2 SVGAGI. The CDR3 totals 14 residues. Trimming took 7 bases from V and 1 from J, leaving 13 bases between them. In DNA form, the CDR3 reads TGTGCCAGCAATGACGAGGCCTCGAACACTGAAGCTTTCTTT. Amino acids: CASNDEASNTEAFF.

A word on this clonotype: A much larger clone lies a single base off, so this may be a read error. The genes are TRBV7-2 and TRBJ1-1; D not resolved. Trimming shortened V by 0 bases and J by 10 bases, and 9 bases separated the two germline ends. The CDR3 length is 12 residues. Per germline, CDR1 SGHTA and CDR2 FQGNSA. CDR3 sequence: CASSLARARAFF. As DNA, the CDR3 is TGTGCCAGCAGCTTAGCTCGGGCACGAGCTTTCTTT.

This chain joins TRBV5-6 and TRBJ2-5; TRBD1 matches 11 bases. CDR1 is SGHDT, CDR2 YYEEEE, per germline. There are 17 residues in the CDR3. V dropped 3 bases and J dropped 5; count of bases not matched to a gene: 12. The CDR3 nucleotides read TGTGCCAGCAGCTCAAGGACAGGGGGCCCATATAGGGAGACCCAGTACTTC. It translates to CASSSRTGGPYRETQYF.

The rearrangement links TRBV12-3 or TRBV12-4 to TRBJ2-2; D unresolved. The CDR3 totals 13 residues. In DNA, the CDR3 is TGTGCTAGTGGTGCCGGTTACGCCGGGGAGCTGTTTTTT. Translating it yields CASGAGYAGELFF.

The chain uses TRBV6-6 and TRBJ1-5, with 9 bases lining up with TRBD1. CDR1 MNHNY and CDR2 SVGAGI come from the germline V gene (reference sequence). V lost 6 bases and J lost 5; bases outside the gene matches: 5. This CDR3 contains 14 residues. CDR3 protein: CASSKDRGYQPQHF. The CDR3 DNA reads as TGTGCCAGCAGCAAGGACAGGGGATATCAGCCCCAGCATTTT.